Presented here are 30 T cell receptor beta chains from one specimen sequenced in a study of T cell changes during pregnancy in multiple sclerosis. Sequencing used immunoSEQ multiplex PCR; TCRdb keeps in-frame clones, though not all of them. The profile shows approximately 50,000 clones, around 92% of them singletons. Material: CD4+ T cells from peripheral blood mononuclear cells, obtained after pregnancy. These receptors originate from a female donor with multiple sclerosis, enrolled in a pregnancy study.

The chain is built from TRBV4-1 and TRBJ2-2; D is perhaps TRBD2 (7 bases). Trimming took off 1 base at V and 4 bases at J, with 13 bases between the two ends. CDR3 size: 16 residues. Germline V CDR1 and CDR2: MGHRA, YSYEKL. The CDR3 DNA follows: TGCGCCAGCAGCCAAGTTTCGGGGGGCGGCACCGGGGAGCTGTTTTTT. It translates to CASSQVSGGGTGELFF.

This clone was found once. The V and J genes are TRBV19 and TRBJ1-4; 7 bases map to TRBD1. J lost 5 bases, V lost 5 bases, and 8 bases had no gene match. The length of the CDR3 is 15 residues. Germline V gene lookup returns CDR1 LNHDA and CDR2 SQIVND (reference sequence). The CDR3 loop is CASSHRDSQNEKLFF. CDR3 DNA: TGTGCCAGTAGTCACCGGGACAGCCAAAATGAAAAACTGTTTTTT. The full variable domain, in which reference TRBV19 and TRBJ1-4 provide the parts outside the CDR3, is DGGITQSPKYLFRKEGQNVTLSCEQNLNHDAMYWYRQDPGQGLRLIYYSQIVNDFQKGDIAEGYSVSREKKESFPLTVTSAQKNPTAFYLCASSHRDSQNEKLFFGSGTQLSVL.

The chain is built from TRBV5-1 and TRBJ1-2; 7 bases are a match to TRBD1. The germline gives CDR1 SGHRS, CDR2 YFSETQ. J lost 2 bases, V lost 0 bases, and 4 bases had no gene match. The CDR3 contains 15 residues. The CDR3 DNA reads TGCGCCAGCAGCTTGGAGAGGGGGCGAAACTATGGCTACACCTTC. Translated: CASSLERGRNYGYTF.

The chain uses TRBV7-2 and TRBJ2-1, with D maybe TRBD2 (5 bases). CDR1 and CDR2 (germline): SGHTA, FQGNSA. Trimming left V 4 bases short and J 5 bases short, with 18 bases between. CDR3 length equals 16 residues. In nucleotides, the CDR3 is TGTGCCAGCAGCTCAAGTGAGGGTCACCCCCACAATGAGCAGTTCTTC. Its protein is CASSSSEGHPHNEQFF.

The chain uses TRBV29-1 and TRBJ1-4, with unresolved D. Germline CDR1 SQVTM, CDR2 ANQGSEA. V dropped 4 bases and J dropped 7 bases, with 7 bases sitting between them. CDR3 length: 11 residues. DNA for the CDR3: TGCAGCGTTGGTAGTTTTGAAAAACTGTTTTTT. Its translation: CSVGSFEKLFF. The full variable domain, its missing parts supplied by reference TRBV29-1 and TRBJ1-4, is SAVISQKPSRDICQRGTSLTIQCQVDSQVTMMFWYRQQPGQSLTLIATANQGSEATYESGFVIDKFPISRPNLTFSTLTVSNMSPEDSSIYLCSVGSFEKLFFGSGTQLSVL.

V gene TRBV4-1 combines with J gene TRBJ2-3; TRBD2 matches 11 bases. J gave up 5 bases and V 3 bases, and 10 bases lay outside the gene matches. This CDR3 is 17 amino acids long. The germline V gene has CDR1 MGHRA and CDR2 YSYEKL. The CDR3 loop reads CASSQEWTSGLGDTQYF. CDR3 DNA: TGCGCCAGCAGCCAGGAATGGACTAGCGGGTTGGGAGATACGCAGTATTTT.

The rearrangement joins TRBV11-2 to TRBJ1-4; 7 bases line up with TRBD1. The CDR3 consists of 15 residues. CDR1 is SGHAT and CDR2 is FQNNGV in the germline V gene. The V gene end was trimmed by 5 bases and the J gene end by 2 bases; junction bases not matched to a gene: 5. The CDR3 here is CASSLTGSTNEKLFF. As DNA, the CDR3 is TGTGCCAGCAGCCTGACAGGGAGTACTAATGAAAAACTGTTTTTT.

This sequence joins TRBV27 and TRBJ1-2; no firm D call. This CDR3 comprises 13 residues. V was trimmed by 8 bases and J by 5 bases, leaving 15 bases between them. CDR1 MNHEY and CDR2 SMNVEV come from the germline V gene (reference sequence). The CDR3 here is CASSREGNYGYTF. For the CDR3, the DNA is TGTGCCAGCTCCCGGGAGGGTAATTATGGCTACACCTTC.

The V gene is TRBV11-2, the J gene TRBJ2-3; 7 bases match TRBD2. The CDR3 spans 15 residues. J lost 5 bases, V lost 5 bases, and 10 bases had no gene match. Germline lookup yields CDR1 SGHAT and CDR2 FQNNGV. The CDR3 DNA is TGTGCCAGCAGCCCCGCGGGGAGGGCGAGAGATACGCAGTATTTT. Its protein product is CASSPAGRARDTQYF.

J is TRBJ1-3 and V is TRBV7-2, with D possibly matching TRBD1 (6 bases). V was trimmed by 7 bases and J by 3 bases, leaving 13 bases between them. The V gene's germline CDR1 is SGHTA and CDR2 FQGNSA. The CDR3 runs 14 residues. The CDR3 sequence: CASTTDSLGNTIYF. DNA of the CDR3: TGTGCCAGCACCACGGACAGTCTTGGAAACACCATATATTTT.

The gene calls are TRBV28 and TRBJ1-1, with no clear D. The CDR3 has 12 residues. Germline-derived CDR1 and CDR2 are MDHEN and SYDVKM. The V end was cut by 6 bases, the J end by 7 bases, with 12 bases between. For the CDR3, the DNA is TGTGCCAGCAGCTATGGCGGCAGTGAAGCTTTCTTT. It codes for CASSYGGSEAFF.

V usage is TRBV11-2 and J usage is TRBJ2-1; 7 bases are shared with TRBD2. This CDR3 is 12 amino acids long. The V segment lost 8 bases and the J segment 6 bases; nucleotides outside the gene matches: 4. Germline values: CDR1 SGHAT, CDR2 FQNNGV. CDR3 nucleotides: TGTGCCAGCCGGGGAGGGACCAATGAGCAGTTCTTC. Amino acid sequence: CASRGGTNEQFF.

The chain has TRBV4-2 and TRBJ2-3; 8 bases map to TRBD2. The CDR3 length is 21 residues. Germline V gene data show CDR1 as LGHNA and CDR2 as YNFKEQ. The J segment lost 0 bases and the V segment lost 2 bases, leaving 19 bases of the junction unmatched. The CDR3 bases are TGTGCCAGCAGCCAAATAAGCGGGTCAACGAGCGGGAGTTTCAGCACAGATACGCAGTATTTT. Translation gives CASSQISGSTSGSFSTDTQYF.

The chain links TRBV11-3 to TRBJ1-1, with TRBD1 matching 8 bases. J lost 0 bases, V lost 3 bases, and 3 bases had no gene match. The CDR3 consists of 15 residues. Germline CDR1 and CDR2: SGHNT and YENEEA. The CDR3 loop reads CASSLGTGMNTEAFF. The CDR3 coding sequence is TGTGCCAGCAGCTTGGGGACAGGAATGAACACTGAAGCTTTCTTT.

This clone was seen a single time. The chain employs TRBV14 and TRBJ2-7; 7 bases agree with TRBD1. Germline values: CDR1 SGHDN, CDR2 FVKESK. V shed 5 bases and J 7 bases; nucleotides not matched to a gene: 11. This CDR3 spans 14 amino acids. The CDR3 loop is CASSGGQSFKEQYF. CDR3 bases: TGTGCCAGCAGCGGGGGACAGAGTTTTAAGGAGCAGTACTTC.

The CDR3 region is CASSLGGAISNQPQHF. The CDR3 DNA follows: TGTGCCAGCAGCCTCGGGGGGGCCATTAGCAATCAGCCCCAGCATTTT. The genes are TRBV28 and TRBJ1-5; maybe TRBD1 (6 bases). Trimming took 6 bases from V and 0 from J, leaving 15 bases between them. CDR1 is MDHEN, CDR2 SYDVKM, per germline. The CDR3 is 16 amino acids.

The CDR3 protein is CASRRQGAVTGELFF. DNA for the CDR3: TGTGCCAGCAGACGACAGGGGGCGGTCACCGGGGAGCTGTTTTTT. The rearrangement joins TRBV7-2 to TRBJ2-2; 10 bases map to TRBD1. The CDR3 sequence is 15 residues long. Germline values: CDR1 SGHTA, CDR2 FQGNSA. V gave up 6 bases and J gave up 4 bases; unmatched junction bases: 5. Filled out from reference TRBV7-2 and TRBJ2-2, the complete variable domain reads GAGVSQSPSNKVTEKGKDVELRCDPISGHTALYWYRQSLGQGLEFLIYFQGNSAPDKSGLPSDRFSAERTGGSVSTLTIQRTQQEDSAVYLCASRRQGAVTGELFFGEGSRLTVL.

The chain couples TRBV19 to TRBJ1-1; 11 nucleotides agree with TRBD1. CDR3 length equals 16 residues. The J segment lost 5 bases and the V segment lost 5 bases, leaving 10 bases of the junction unmatched. Germline V gene sequence: CDR1 LNHDA, CDR2 SQIVND (reference sequence). CDR3 residues: CASSPNTGTGGTEAFF. For the CDR3, the DNA is TGTGCCAGTAGTCCCAATACCGGGACAGGGGGGACTGAAGCTTTCTTT.

The gene calls are TRBV5-4 and TRBJ2-1, with D hard to call. Germline loops: CDR1 SGHNT, CDR2 YYREEE (reference sequence). This CDR3 is 14 amino acids long. V was cut by 0 bases and J by 2 bases, with 6 bases left in between. The CDR3 sequence: CASSLDQTYNEQFF. The DNA of the CDR3 is TGTGCCAGCAGCTTGGATCAGACCTACAATGAGCAGTTCTTC.

CDR3 in DNA: TGTGCCAGCAGTACTAGCAGCCGCGGGAGGGCCGGAGATACGCAGTATTTT. This translates into CASSTSSRGRAGDTQYF. V is TRBV27 and J is TRBJ2-3; TRBD2 aligns across 9 bases. V lost 5 bases and J lost 5; bases outside the gene matches: 14. The CDR3 sequence is 17 residues long. The germline V gene has CDR1 MNHEY and CDR2 SMNVEV (reference sequence).

The rearrangement uses TRBV7-2 and TRBJ1-4; maybe TRBD1 (6 bases). Germline lookup yields CDR1 SGHTA and CDR2 FQGNSA. The CDR3 runs to 18 residues. Trimming removed 2 bases at V and 0 bases at J, with 16 bases between. The CDR3 here is CASSLYGRGRATNEKLFF. The CDR3 nucleotides read TGTGCCAGCAGCTTATATGGCAGGGGACGTGCAACTAATGAAAAACTGTTTTTT.

The chain's CDR3 is CASSGTGISNEQFF. The DNA for the CDR3 is TGCGCCAGCAGTGGAACAGGGATTAGCAATGAGCAGTTCTTC. The chain employs TRBV10-2 and TRBJ2-1; the D gene is possibly TRBD1 (6 bases). Per germline, CDR1 WSHSY and CDR2 SAAADI. The CDR3 spans 14 residues. V was shortened by 4 bases and J by 6 bases, with 13 bases between the two germline ends.

As DNA, the CDR3 is TGTGCCAGTAGTATGGCGGGTGGGCAGCCCCAGCATTTT. It specifies CASSMAGGQPQHF. The chain uses TRBV19 and TRBJ1-5; D remains ambiguous. CDR3 length: 13 residues. CDR1 and CDR2 from the germline V gene are LNHDA and SQIVND (reference sequence). Trimming stripped 3 bases from V and 7 bases from J, with 10 bases between.

This rearrangement joins TRBV6-1 to TRBJ2-5; D perhaps matches TRBD1 (6 bases). The J call may be incorrect, as the DNA end agrees better with TRBJ2-7. The CDR3 covers 14 residues. The germline V gene has CDR1 MNHNS and CDR2 SASEGT. The CDR3 coding sequence is TGTGCCAGCAGTGAACCAGGGGAAAGCTACGAGCAGTACTTC. Translation gives CASSEPGESYEQYF.

Concerning this clone itself: The same CDR3 can be traced to other DNA sequences in this sample. CDR3 coding DNA: TGTGCCAGCAGCCCCGGCAGGGCCTCTTACGAGCAGTACTTC. It specifies CASSPGRASYEQYF. This chain connects TRBV28 to TRBJ2-7, with D perhaps matching TRBD1 (5 bases). Germline values: CDR1 MDHEN, CDR2 SYDVKM. Trimming stripped 6 bases from V and 4 bases from J, with 16 bases between. CDR3 length: 14 amino acids.

This chain uses TRBV5-4 with TRBJ2-7; 7 nucleotides line up with TRBD2. The germline CDR1 and CDR2 sequences are SGHNT and YYREEE (reference sequence). With 0 bases clipped from V and 0 bases from J, the junction kept 12 bases outside the gene matches. The CDR3 is 18 residues long. The DNA of the CDR3 is TGTGCCAGCAGCTTGGGCGGGAGAGCAGGATTGAGCTCCTACGAGCAGTACTTC. Its protein is CASSLGGRAGLSSYEQYF.

This chain's CDR3 is CASRELGLAGYEQYF. The CDR3 region has the DNA TGTGCCAGCAGGGAGCTGGGACTAGCGGGCTACGAGCAGTACTTC. The chain uses TRBV6-1 and TRBJ2-7; 12 nucleotides line up with TRBD2. CDR3 size: 15 residues. V gave up 6 bases and J gave up 3 bases; unmatched junction bases: 6. Germline CDR1 and CDR2: MNHNS and SASEGT.

The chain joins TRBV5-4 to TRBJ2-7, with a tentative D call TRBD1 (6 bases). Trimming removed 2 bases from V and 3 bases from J, with 15 bases in between. The V gene's germline CDR1 is SGHNT and CDR2 YYREEE (reference sequence). The CDR3 runs to 15 residues. The CDR3 loop reads CASSFGPVDSYEQYF. CDR3 sequence (DNA): TGTGCCAGCAGCTTCGGGCCCGTGGACAGCTACGAGCAGTACTTC.

This chain links TRBV28 with TRBJ1-5; TRBD1 aligns across 11 bases. This CDR3 region has 16 residues. Germline V gene data show CDR1 as MDHEN and CDR2 as SYDVKM. Trimming took 5 bases from V and 7 from J; bases not matched to a gene: 10. The CDR3 DNA reads as TGTGCCAGCAGTGAGGGGACAGGGGGTTTAACACAGCCCCAGCATTTT. This encodes CASSEGTGGLTQPQHF.

The chain couples TRBV14 to TRBJ1-1; D is ambiguous. V lost 2 bases to trimming and J lost 2 bases, with 18 bases between them. CDR3 length: 17 amino acids. Germline assignment: CDR1 SGHDN and CDR2 FVKESK. The DNA for the CDR3 is TGTGCCAGCAGCCAACTCCACGTCTTGGGCACTAACACTGAAGCTTTCTTT. Its translation: CASSQLHVLGTNTEAFF.